The 30 T cell receptor beta chains reported below all come from one sample, sequenced in a study of molecular identifiers for immune sequencing clone quantification. MiXCR, run by TCRdb on the PCR reads, gives a single entry per CDR3 protein. Here the sample spans 400,000 to 600,000 distinct CDR3 sequences, around a fifth being singletons. Sequences were obtained from naive CD8+ T cells from blood, with Jurkat cell RNA spiked in. The subset is: FACS-sorted CD8+CD4-CCR7+CD45RA+ naive T cells. The receptors stem from a human donor in good health. Some libraries in this study had Jurkat cell RNA spiked in.

To note about this clonotype: This may come from a read error, since a much larger clone is one base off. The chain carries TRBV6-6 and TRBJ2-1, with 13 bases fitting TRBD2. The ends lost 8 bases at V and 8 bases at J; junction bases unmatched: 9. The CDR3 runs to 15 residues. In germline, CDR1 is MNHNY, CDR2 SVGAGI (reference sequence). CDR3 bases: TGTGCCAGCGGTTCCGGACTAGCGGGAGTTTATGAGCAGTTCTTC. Protein: CASGSGLAGVYEQFF.

This chain joins TRBV7-9 and TRBJ2-1; 11 positions match TRBD1. This CDR3 has 15 amino acids. CDR1 is SEHNR, CDR2 FQNEAQ, per germline (reference sequence). V shed 5 bases and J 8 bases; nucleotides not matched to a gene: 8. The CDR3 DNA is TGTGCCAGCAGCCCACCGGACAGGGGGCTGGATGAGCAGTTCTTC. Encoded protein: CASSPPDRGLDEQFF. Full variable domain (remainder filled in from reference TRBV7-9 and TRBJ2-1): DTGVSQNPRHKITKRGQNVTFRCDPISEHNRLYWYRQTLGQGPEFLTYFQNEAQLEKSRLLSDRFSAERPKGSFSTLEIQRTEQGDSAMYLCASSPPDRGLDEQFFGPGTRLTVL.

This clonotype was detected only a few times. The chain couples TRBV5-5 to TRBJ1-3; D is perhaps TRBD1 (5 bases). V was trimmed by 0 bases and J by 4 bases, leaving 14 bases between them. Germline values: CDR1 SGHKS, CDR2 YYEKEE (reference sequence). The CDR3 runs 16 residues. The CDR3, as DNA: TGTGCCAGCAGCTTGGAGAGGCCGGGGCCAGGAAACACCATATATTTT. Translated, it gives CASSLERPGPGNTIYF.

This clonotype occurred many times. The gene calls are TRBV20-1 and TRBJ2-7; D uncertain. The CDR3 runs to 11 residues. V lost 4 bases and J lost 3, with 7 bases in between. Germline V CDR1 and CDR2: DFQATT, SNEGSKA (reference sequence). The CDR3 reads CSATAGYEQYF. The DNA for the CDR3 is TGCAGTGCTACCGCCGGCTACGAGCAGTACTTC.

In this sample, this clonotype turned up a few times. The rearrangement links TRBV2 to TRBJ2-7; D possibly corresponds to TRBD2 (6 bases). V was shortened by 5 bases and J by 6 bases, with 17 bases between the two germline ends. CDR3 length: 14 residues. Germline CDR1 SNHLY, CDR2 FYNNEI. The CDR3 sequence is CASSRGVGGSEQYF. The DNA for the CDR3 is TGTGCCAGCAGTAGGGGCGTTGGGGGGAGCGAGCAGTACTTC.

This clonotype was seen a few times. The CDR3 DNA follows: TGTGCCAGCAGTCCTCTAGCGGGAGACGAGCAGTACTTC. Encoded protein: CASSPLAGDEQYF. V gene TRBV6-5 combines with J gene TRBJ2-7; 10 bases are a match to TRBD2. V lost 5 bases, J lost 5 bases, and 3 bases stayed unmatched. The CDR3 has 13 amino acids. The germline V gene has CDR1 MNHEY and CDR2 SVGAGI.

This clonotype was seen a handful of times. No conserved phenylalanine or tryptophan ends this CDR3, so it is likely a read error. The rearrangement links TRBV28 to TRBJ2-3, with TRBD2 matching over 8 bases. The V gene's germline CDR1 is MDHEN and CDR2 SYDVKM. J was trimmed by 2 bases and V by 4 bases; bases with no gene match: 11. The length of the CDR3 is 17 residues. The CDR3 DNA sequence: TGTGCCAGCAGTTCCCGCCCCGGACTAGCTTACACAGATACGCAGTATCTT. It encodes CASSSRPGLAYTDTQYL.

The chain couples TRBV19 to TRBJ2-1; D is possibly TRBD2 (6 bases). In germline, CDR1 is LNHDA, CDR2 SQIVND (reference sequence). The CDR3 sequence is 14 residues long. V was clipped by 7 bases and J by 4 bases, with 14 bases between them. The CDR3 here is CASTLGGTYNEQFF. Written as DNA, the CDR3 is TGTGCCAGTACACTGGGGGGAACATACAATGAGCAGTTCTTC.

This clonotype appeared many times. This chain connects TRBV7-6 to TRBJ2-2; no reliable D call. Germline lookup yields CDR1 SGHVS and CDR2 FNYEAQ. Trimming shortened V by 0 bases and J by 4 bases, and 6 bases separated the two germline ends. The CDR3 spans 14 residues. This chain's CDR3 is CASSLAVSTGELFF. CDR3 nucleotides: TGTGCCAGCAGCTTAGCGGTCTCCACCGGGGAGCTGTTTTTT.

This clonotype was observed a few times. This chain joins TRBV13 and TRBJ2-1, with 7 nucleotides matching TRBD2. CDR3 length equals 15 residues. The germline CDR1 and CDR2 sequences are PRHDT and FYEKMQ (reference sequence). With 4 bases clipped from V and 3 bases from J, the junction kept 6 bases outside the gene matches. The CDR3 sequence is CASSSGLDRYNEQFF. The CDR3 DNA sequence: TGTGCCAGCAGCTCCGGACTAGATCGCTACAATGAGCAGTTCTTC.

The rearrangement joins TRBV12-3 or TRBV12-4 to TRBJ1-2, with D uncertain. This CDR3 has 10 residues. V dropped 5 bases and J dropped 14 bases, with 12 bases sitting between them. CDR3 bases: TGTGCCAGCAGTCCCCGGCCATCAACCTTC. Translated, it gives CASSPRPSTF.

This clonotype came up many times. The chain recombines TRBV2 with TRBJ2-3; tentatively, D is TRBD1 (6 bases). CDR3 length: 14 residues. Germline assignment: CDR1 SNHLY and CDR2 FYNNEI. Trimming pared 7 bases from V and 0 bases from J, leaving 11 bases between. The CDR3 nucleotides are TGTGCCAGCAACCAGGACAGTAGCACAGATACGCAGTATTTT. Translation: CASNQDSSTDTQYF.

This clonotype was observed a few times. The V call is TRBV20-1, the J call TRBJ2-1; 8 bases fit TRBD2. The V and J ends lost 3 bases and 1 base, in that order; junction bases with no gene match: 8. Germline values: CDR1 DFQATT, CDR2 SNEGSKA (reference sequence). The CDR3 is 16 residues long. CDR3 DNA sequence: TGCAGTGCTAGTTTGTTTCCGGGAGGGTCCTACAATGAGCAGTTCTTC. Encoded protein: CSASLFPGGSYNEQFF.

This clonotype was counted only a few times. J is TRBJ2-6 and V is TRBV6-1; weak D call: TRBD1 (6 bases). V was cut by 10 bases and J by 0 bases, with 22 bases left in between. Germline values: CDR1 MNHNS, CDR2 SASEGT. This CDR3 contains 18 residues. For the CDR3, the DNA is TGTGCCACCCTCCCCTGGACAGTTGAATTCTCTGGGGCCAACGTCCTGACTTTC. Residues: CATLPWTVEFSGANVLTF.

This clonotype showed up just a few times. One junction end disagrees with the germline gene, perhaps due to a read error. The gene calls are TRBV7-3 and TRBJ2-2; no clear D. This CDR3 region has 14 residues. Looked up from germline, CDR1 is SGHTA and CDR2 is FQGTGA. For the CDR3, the DNA is TGTGCCAGCAGCCTAACTCTGAACACCGGGGAGCTGTTTTTT. Protein sequence: CASSLTLNTGELFF.

This clonotype was detected a few times. The chain couples TRBV12-3 or TRBV12-4 to TRBJ2-7, with D maybe TRBD2 (5 bases). The CDR3 runs to 13 residues. Trimming took off 5 bases at V and 5 bases at J, with 13 bases between the two ends. CDR3 residues: CASSPNAGDEQYF. The CDR3 bases are TGTGCCAGCAGTCCTAACGCCGGGGACGAGCAGTACTTC.

V is TRBV7-2 and J is TRBJ2-7, with TRBD2 identical over 13 bases. CDR1 SGHTA and CDR2 FQGNSA come from the germline V gene. Germline trimming cut 3 bases from V and 2 bases from J; bases unmatched to any gene: 10. CDR3 length: 18 amino acids. CDR3 loop: CASSFELAGGPLAYEQYF. DNA of the CDR3: TGTGCCAGCAGCTTCGAACTAGCGGGAGGGCCTTTGGCCTACGAGCAGTACTTC.

The chain combines TRBV4-1 with TRBJ2-3; D is undetermined. The germline CDR1 and CDR2 sequences are MGHRA and YSYEKL. V was clipped by 6 bases and J by 0 bases, with 13 bases between them. This CDR3 is built from 15 residues. CDR3 amino acids: CASRPRSTSTDTQYF. The CDR3 nucleotides are TGCGCCAGCAGACCCAGAAGTACTAGCACAGATACGCAGTATTTT.

The table lists this clonotype with a few counts. V is TRBV6-5 and J is TRBJ2-1; TRBD1 agrees at 10 bases. CDR3 size: 15 residues. In germline, CDR1 is MNHEY, CDR2 SVGAGI. The V and J ends lost 7 bases and 7 bases, in that order; junction bases with no gene match: 10. In DNA form, the CDR3 reads TGTGCCAGCACCCACGGGACAGGGGTTTTGAATGAGCAGTTCTTC. Translation: CASTHGTGVLNEQFF.

At least ten counts were recorded for this clonotype. The rearrangement uses TRBV28 and TRBJ2-1, with D perhaps assigned TRBD1 or TRBD2 (6 bases each). Trimming removed 7 bases from V and 10 bases from J, with 8 bases in between. Germline values: CDR1 MDHEN, CDR2 SYDVKM. The CDR3 has 10 residues. The CDR3, as DNA: TGTGCCAGCACGGGGGCCGAGCAGTTCTTC. It is translated as CASTGAEQFF.

There are many counts of this clonotype. The chain combines TRBV6-5 with TRBJ1-1; D remains ambiguous. V shed 6 bases and J shed 0 bases, with 14 bases lying between them. This CDR3 is built from 15 residues. The germline CDR1 and CDR2 sequences are MNHEY and SVGAGI. DNA of the CDR3: TGTGCCAGCAGCCTGGGAGGTCGCCTGAACACTGAAGCTTTCTTT. Translating it yields CASSLGGRLNTEAFF.

The rearrangement joins TRBV11-3 to TRBJ2-3; 13 positions match TRBD2. With V trimmed by 5 bases and J by 5 bases, 7 bases remained unmatched. This CDR3 region has 16 residues. Germline CDR1 reads SGHNT; CDR2 reads YENEEA. CDR3 amino acids: CASSITSGGALDTQYF. CDR3 in DNA: TGTGCCAGCAGCATAACTAGCGGGGGGGCCTTAGATACGCAGTATTTT.

In this sample, this clonotype turned up once. The chain employs TRBV4-3 and TRBJ2-7; TRBD1 matches 10 bases. Losses at the gene ends were 3 bases for V and 3 bases for J; bases not matched to a gene: 8. Per germline, CDR1 LGHNA and CDR2 YSLEER. This CDR3 comprises 16 residues. CDR3 region: CASSHDTGTGVYEQYF. Written as DNA, the CDR3 is TGCGCCAGCAGCCATGATACCGGGACAGGGGTCTACGAGCAGTACTTC.

This clonotype was observed many times. This chain joins TRBV4-1 and TRBJ2-1; 9 nucleotides agree with TRBD2. The germline V gene encodes CDR1 MGHRA and CDR2 YSYEKL. This CDR3 is built from 15 residues. Trimming cost V 8 bases and J 9 bases; bases outside gene matches: 14. The CDR3 is CASLDLAGELGEQFF. CDR3 DNA: TGCGCCAGCCTTGATTTAGCGGGAGAGTTGGGTGAGCAGTTCTTC.

This clonotype was recorded at least ten times. The chain employs TRBV28 and TRBJ2-3; TRBD1 matches 8 bases. V lost 4 bases, J lost 3 bases, and 0 bases stayed unmatched. Germline assignment: CDR1 MDHEN and CDR2 SYDVKM. This CDR3 spans 13 amino acids. The CDR3 nucleotides read TGTGCCAGCAGTTACAGGGGGACAGATACGCAGTATTTT. Translated, it gives CASSYRGTDTQYF.

This clonotype has just a few counts. The V gene is TRBV20-1, the J gene TRBJ2-5; no reliable D call. Trimming stripped 6 bases from V and 1 base from J, with 15 bases between. This CDR3 contains 14 residues. The germline V gene encodes CDR1 DFQATT and CDR2 SNEGSKA (reference sequence). This CDR3 is CSAPNRATQETQYF. DNA for the CDR3: TGCAGTGCCCCGAATCGGGCTACCCAAGAGACCCAGTACTTC.

The rearrangement joins TRBV12-3 or TRBV12-4 to TRBJ2-1, with TRBD1 matching 7 bases. The CDR3 consists of 14 residues. Trimming took 6 bases from V and 4 from J; bases not matched to a gene: 6. CDR3 in amino acids: CASSPGQFYNEQFF. CDR3 coding DNA: TGTGCCAGCAGCCCGGGACAGTTTTACAATGAGCAGTTCTTC.

This clonotype was counted many times. V usage is TRBV5-1 and J usage is TRBJ2-7; TRBD1 matches 10 bases. With V trimmed by 0 bases and J by 4 bases, 4 bases remained unmatched. The CDR3 loop spans 15 amino acids. The V gene's germline CDR1 is SGHRS and CDR2 YFSETQ. DNA for the CDR3: TGCGCCAGCAGCTTGGGACCGGGACAGGGGTACGAGCAGTACTTC. Translated, it gives CASSLGPGQGYEQYF. The whole variable domain, remainder taken from reference TRBV5-1 and TRBJ2-7, is KAGVTQTPRYLIKTRGQQVTLSCSPISGHRSVSWYQQTPGQGLQFLFEYFSETQRNKGNFPGRFSGRQFSNSRSEMNVSTLELGDSALYLCASSLGPGQGYEQYFGPGTRLTVT.

This clonotype came up a few times. This may be a read error, as it is one base from a much larger clone. Given the absence of the conserved phenylalanine or tryptophan at the CDR3 end, a read error is likely. The chain uses TRBV4-2 and TRBJ2-7; D possibly corresponds to TRBD2 (5 bases). V was cut by 2 bases and J by 3 bases, with 11 bases left in between. The CDR3 runs to 14 residues. Per the germline V gene, CDR1 is LGHNA and CDR2 is YNFKEQ. CDR3 residues: CASSQSARDYEQYS. In DNA, the CDR3 is TGTGCCAGCAGCCAAAGCGCCCGGGACTACGAGCAGTACTCC.

The chain couples TRBV11-2 to TRBJ2-7; D gene uncertain. Trimming pared 3 bases from V and 0 bases from J, leaving 12 bases between. This CDR3 is 15 amino acids long. Germline V gene lookup returns CDR1 SGHAT and CDR2 FQNNGV. Here the CDR3 reads CASSFGKEYSYEQYF. The CDR3 DNA reads as TGTGCCAGCAGCTTTGGAAAGGAGTACTCCTACGAGCAGTACTTC. The entire variable domain, with the rest obtained from reference TRBV11-2 and TRBJ2-7, is as follows: EAGVAQSPRYKIIEKRQSVAFWCNPISGHATLYWYQQILGQGPKLLIQFQNNGVVDDSQLPKDRFSAERLKGVDSTLKIQPAKLEDSAVYLCASSFGKEYSYEQYFGPGTRLTVT.